The 3 T cell receptor beta chains given below trace back to one sample, sequenced in a study of T cell responses to AZD1222 COVID-19 vaccine. TCRdb's table, derived via immunoSEQ multiplex PCR, lists solely in-frame clones and lacks some. The sample contains more than 95,000 clones, 85% to 90% of which appear only once. Specimen: peripheral blood, collected on day 0 of AZD1222 vaccination. These receptors were taken from an adult in good health.

In this sample, this clone turned up a few times. This rearrangement joins TRBV5-1 to TRBJ1-6; TRBD1 matches at 7 bases. The CDR3 sequence is 17 residues long. Per the germline V gene, CDR1 is SGHRS and CDR2 is YFSETQ. Trimming took 4 bases from V and 5 from J; bases not matched to a gene: 12. The CDR3 spells CASSPRQGGFDNSPLHF. In DNA, the CDR3 is TGCGCCAGCAGCCCCAGACAGGGAGGATTCGATAATTCACCCCTCCACTTT.

The V and J genes are TRBV29-1 and TRBJ1-5; TRBD1 agrees at 7 bases. The CDR3 has 14 amino acids. With V trimmed by 6 bases and J by 4 bases, 9 bases remained unmatched. Germline values: CDR1 SQVTM, CDR2 ANQGSEA. The CDR3 DNA reads TGCAGCGTGAGGACAGGCATGGGTAATCAGCCCCAGCATTTT. This sequence encodes CSVRTGMGNQPQHF.

The chain combines TRBV5-1 with TRBJ1-4; D might be TRBD1 (6 bases). V was pared by 4 bases and J by 6 bases, with 13 bases between. Germline lookup yields CDR1 SGHRS and CDR2 YFSETQ. This CDR3 has 14 residues. The CDR3 here is CASSADSMYEKLFF. The DNA of the CDR3 is TGCGCCAGCAGCGCGGACAGTATGTATGAAAAACTGTTTTTT.